The rows below give T cell receptor beta chains drawn from one sample of a study of blood T cell repertoires in COVID-19. Sequencing used immunoSEQ multiplex PCR; TCRdb keeps in-frame clones, though not all of them. This sample has over 300,000 clones, with 86% found just once. Material: peripheral blood. The receptors originated from a woman in her 50s with acute or convalescent COVID-19. Both conserved end residues are part of each CDR3. Fields, in order: V gene, J gene, clone size, D gene, CDR3 protein, CDR3 DNA. A D gene is named only where the DNA matches it firmly. Clone size, where shown, is once, few, many, or a class for clones that have expanded.

TRBV7-9,TRBJ1-1,-,-,CASSFRFNNTEAFF,TGTGCCAGCAGCTTCCGGTTTAATAACACTGAAGCTTTCTTT
TRBV5-4,TRBJ1-1,-,-,CASSLAGPGRTEAFF,TGTGCCAGCAGCTTGGCAGGGCCGGGTAGGACTGAAGCTTTCTTT
TRBV3-1/TRBV3-2,TRBJ1-3,-,TRBD1,CASNRDRGAGNTIYF,TGTGCCAGCAACCGGGACAGGGGAGCTGGAAACACCATATATTTT
TRBV19,TRBJ1-6,-,-,CASSQAGGAYNSPLHF,TGTGCCAGTAGCCAGGCGGGAGGAGCCTATAATTCACCCCTCCACTTT
TRBV28,TRBJ1-2,once,-,CASSFPSPGTNYGYTF,TGTGCCAGCAGTTTCCCCTCCCCGGGGACTAACTATGGCTACACCTTC
TRBV27,TRBJ2-7,-,TRBD1,CASSISRDRGFHEQYF,TGTGCCAGCAGTATTTCCCGGGACAGGGGTTTCCACGAGCAGTACTTC
TRBV4-3,TRBJ1-6,-,TRBD1,CASSQGTDRGNSPLHF,TGCGCCAGCAGCCAAGGAACCGACAGGGGAAATTCACCCCTCCACTTT
TRBV14,TRBJ2-1,-,TRBD2,CASSQAAGDEQFF,TGTGCCAGCAGCCAAGCAGCGGGGGATGAGCAGTTCTTC
TRBV28,TRBJ1-1,-,-,CASSPAVAGLNTEAFF,TGTGCCAGCAGTCCCGCTGTAGCAGGGTTGAACACTGAAGCTTTCTTT
TRBV28,TRBJ2-7,once,-,CATLGRFSQYF,TGTGCCACCCTGGGGAGGTTCTCGCAGTACTTC
TRBV4-3,TRBJ2-1,once,-,CASSPPRRTLSYNEQFF,TGCGCCAGCAGCCCCCCTCGGAGGACTCTTTCCTACAATGAGCAGTTCTTC
TRBV28,TRBJ2-5,once,-,CASKNGRQETQYF,TGTGCCAGCAAGAACGGCAGGCAAGAGACCCAGTACTTC
TRBV24-1,TRBJ2-3,-,-,CATSDLWAGSSTDTQYF,TGTGCCACCAGTGATTTGTGGGCAGGGTCTAGCACAGATACGCAGTATTTT
TRBV6-6,TRBJ1-5,-,-,CASTGGNQPQHF,TGTGCCAGCACAGGGGGCAATCAGCCCCAGCATTTT
TRBV6-2/TRBV6-3,TRBJ1-1,once,-,CASSYPRHPNTEAFF,TGTGCCAGCAGTTACCCGCGACACCCGAACACTGAAGCTTTCTTT
TRBV9,TRBJ1-3,-,TRBD1,CASSFLRDSSGNTIYF,TGTGCCAGCAGCTTCCTCCGGGACAGCTCTGGAAACACCATATATTTT
TRBV9,TRBJ1-2,-,TRBD1,CASSDTGGGYTF,TGTGCCAGCAGCGATACAGGGGGTGGCTACACCTTC
TRBV7-2,TRBJ2-2,-,-,CASSLERTGELFF,TGTGCCAGCAGCTTAGAGAGAACCGGGGAGCTGTTTTTT
TRBV6-5,TRBJ1-6,-,-,CASSYAVAESPLHF,TGTGCCAGCAGTTATGCGGTTGCGGAATCACCCCTCCACTTT
TRBV5-1,TRBJ2-3,-,TRBD2,CASSLGIMGLASTDTQYF,TGCGCCAGCAGCTTGGGGATTATGGGACTAGCGAGTACAGATACGCAGTATTTT
TRBV27,TRBJ2-5,-,-,CASSFPRTEETQYF,TGTGCCAGCAGTTTTCCCCGGACAGAAGAGACCCAGTACTTC
TRBV27,TRBJ2-7,-,-,CASSPNSYEQYF,TGTGCCAGCAGTCCTAACTCCTACGAGCAGTACTTC
TRBV7-3,TRBJ2-5,-,TRBD1,CASSLRQGGETQYF,TGTGCCAGCAGCTTGCGACAGGGGGGAGAGACCCAGTACTTC
TRBV10-3,TRBJ2-5,-,TRBD2,CAISTTKAGKETQYF,TGTGCCATCAGTACCACCAAAGCGGGAAAAGAGACCCAGTACTTC
TRBV7-2,TRBJ1-1,-,TRBD1,CASSPQGAGVKAFF,TGTGCCAGCAGCCCACAGGGGGCCGGGGTGAAAGCTTTCTTT
TRBV25-1,TRBJ2-7,-,TRBD1,CASSEDRGSHEQYF,TGTGCCAGCAGTGAAGACAGGGGCTCCCACGAGCAGTACTTC
TRBV24-1,TRBJ2-3,few,TRBD1,CATSVLGQGDTDTQYF,TGTGCCACCAGTGTCTTAGGACAGGGGGACACAGATACGCAGTATTTT
TRBV6-6,TRBJ2-7,-,TRBD2,CASRRGVGTYEQYF,TGTGCCAGCCGACGGGGGGTCGGGACCTACGAGCAGTACTTC
TRBV25-1,TRBJ1-2,-,-,CASSEYGGGYTF,TGTGCCAGCAGTGAATACGGGGGTGGCTACACCTTC
TRBV7-9,TRBJ2-5,-,TRBD2,CASSLQTSEETQYF,TGTGCCAGCAGCTTACAGACTAGCGAGGAGACCCAGTACTTC
TRBV24-1,TRBJ1-4,-,-,CATSGGGADEKLFF,TGTGCCACCAGTGGGGGAGGGGCGGATGAAAAACTGTTTTTT